The 10 T cell receptor beta chains presented below share a single source sample, sequenced in a study of CD8 T cells in Susac syndrome (dated by TCRdb to the late 2010s). Libraries were prepared through the immunoSEQ multiplex PCR assay. RNA was extracted using the RNeasy kit, and roughly 0.5 to 1 microgram was reverse transcribed with random hexamers. The raw public data were reprocessed by TCRdb itself: fastp quality trimming at Q25, MiXCR clonotype calling, in-frame beta chains only. Every entry covers one CDR3 protein and lists the most common genes and DNA from its rows. Recorded for this sample are approximately 190,000 distinct CDR3 sequences; 90% to 95% of them occurred a single time. Together, the top ten hold around 0.085% of the sample. The sequenced sample consisted of CD4+ T cells from PBMCs. These receptors all come from a human donor with multiple sclerosis.

This rearrangement joins TRBV3-1 to TRBJ1-5; D is uncertain. V was shortened by 0 bases and J by 6 bases, with 12 bases between the two germline ends. CDR3 length equals 15 residues. Germline values: CDR1 LGHDT, CDR2 YNNKEL (reference sequence). Here the CDR3 reads CASSQDQVRGQPQHF. The CDR3 DNA reads as TGTGCCAGCAGCCAAGATCAGGTCCGGGGTCAGCCCCAGCATTTT.

The chain couples TRBV29-1 to TRBJ1-4, with 8 bases aligning to TRBD1. Germline-derived CDR1 and CDR2 are SQVTM and ANQGSEA. The CDR3 extends over 12 amino acids. The V and J ends lost 4 bases and 15 bases, in that order; junction bases with no gene match: 10. CDR3 sequence: CSVVRQGSFMFF. The CDR3 nucleotides are TGCAGCGTTGTTAGACAGGGGAGCTTTATGTTTTTT.

This clonotype has only a few counts. The chain combines TRBV28 with TRBJ2-5, with TRBD2 matching over 12 bases. The length of the CDR3 is 15 residues. Germline CDR1 reads MDHEN; CDR2 reads SYDVKM. V lost 4 bases and J lost 2; bases outside the gene matches: 2. The CDR3 sequence: CASSSLAGGQETQYF. DNA for the CDR3: TGTGCCAGCAGTTCTCTAGCGGGAGGGCAAGAGACCCAGTACTTC.

V usage is TRBV24-1 and J usage is TRBJ2-2; tentative D call: TRBD2 (5 bases). V dropped 9 bases and J dropped 6 bases, with 22 bases sitting between them. The CDR3 covers 16 residues. Germline CDR1 and CDR2: KGHDR and SFDVKD. CDR3 sequence reads: CATATEGIHSPGELFF. CDR3 coding DNA: TGTGCCACCGCTACCGAGGGAATACATAGCCCCGGGGAGCTGTTTTTT.

The rearrangement uses TRBV2 and TRBJ2-1; no definite D call. The V gene's germline CDR1 is SNHLY and CDR2 FYNNEI. The CDR3 totals 11 residues. Trimming took off 5 bases at V and 7 bases at J, with 6 bases between the two ends. CDR3 coding DNA: TGTGCCAGCAGTCCTTTTAATGAGCAGTTCTTC. It is translated as CASSPFNEQFF.

The J gene is TRBJ1-3, the V gene TRBV4-1; D is unresolved. CDR1 MGHRA and CDR2 YSYEKL come from the germline V gene. V was clipped by 6 bases and J by 0 bases, with 9 bases between them. This CDR3 has 14 amino acids. In DNA, the CDR3 is TGCGCCAGCAGAGCTAGATCCTCTGGAAACACCATATATTTT. Protein: CASRARSSGNTIYF.

This clonotype was recorded only once. The chain carries TRBV30 and TRBJ1-2; D call uncertain. Germline V gene lookup returns CDR1 GTSNPN and CDR2 SVGIG (reference sequence). This CDR3 spans 12 amino acids. V lost 4 bases and J 4 bases, leaving 10 bases between the germline ends. CDR3 sequence reads: CAWTGQSYGYTF. The CDR3 DNA reads TGTGCCTGGACCGGGCAGTCCTATGGCTACACCTTC.

This chain connects TRBV7-8 to TRBJ2-5; D may be TRBD2 (6 bases). The germline gives CDR1 SGHVS, CDR2 FQNEAQ. V was trimmed by 0 bases and J by 1 base, leaving 15 bases between them. The CDR3 has 17 amino acids. CDR3 bases: TGTGCCAGCAGCTTAGCGCACAATAGCGGCCTCCAAGAGACCCAGTACTTC. It yields the protein CASSLAHNSGLQETQYF.

This clonotype was recorded a few times. This rearrangement joins TRBV6-2 or TRBV6-3 to TRBJ1-2; possible D gene TRBD1, 6 bases. Germline assignment: CDR1 MNHEY and CDR2 SVGEGT. There are 13 residues in the CDR3. Trimming left V 2 bases short and J 2 bases short, with 6 bases between. The CDR3 DNA is TGTGCCAGCAGTTACGGACAGAACTATGGCTACACCTTC. Residues: CASSYGQNYGYTF.

V gene TRBV5-1 combines with J gene TRBJ1-1; D unclear. Trimming left V 7 bases short and J 1 base short, with 14 bases between. Per germline, CDR1 SGHRS and CDR2 YFSETQ. The CDR3 consists of 14 residues. The CDR3 sequence: CASGLMSANTEAFF. CDR3 DNA: TGCGCCAGCGGTCTTATGTCGGCGAACACTGAAGCTTTCTTT.